The source of this T cell receptor beta chain is a study of blood T cells in healthy people across ages. Sample-barcoded 5' priming and a J-beta primer mix drove a second PCR of about 6 to 12 cycles. TCRdb processed the 5' RACE reads anew with MiXCR; each CDR3 protein has one entry. The top ten clones hold about 3% of a sample with more than 650,000 distinct CDR3 sequences, more than 25% of them seen once. CDR1 and CDR2 (germline): MNHEY, SMNVEV (reference sequence). This CDR3 has 17 residues. The V end was cut by 2 bases, the J end by 7 bases, with 23 bases between. This same sample was also taken into another study, of T cells of mothers and their children.

The sequence was collected from a boy aged 5-17 years in good health. The sample taken for sequencing was blood. V gene TRBV27 combines with J gene TRBJ2-5, with D maybe TRBD2 (8 bases). CDR3 DNA sequence: TGTGCCAGCAGTTTAAGTCAAGGGGGCGCCGGGAGGGGGACCCAGTACTTC. It yields the protein CASSLSQGGAGRGTQYF.